This T cell receptor (beta chain) was sequenced for a study of blood T cell repertoires in COVID-19. Study in general: T cells, B-cell-depleted T cells, or PBMCs supplied cDNA or gDNA.

This clone has only a few counts. Those enrolled, adults aged about 18 to 89 years, came from some 23 US areas. Assignments of participants to cohorts depended upon their own reported clinical history. TCRdb's table, derived via immunoSEQ multiplex PCR, lists solely in-frame clones and lacks some. Of 200,000 to 250,000 clones listed, nearly 90% are singletons. The CDR3 length is 15 residues. Germline values: CDR1 LGHNT, CDR2 FRNRAP. V dropped 11 bases and J dropped 4 bases, with 20 bases sitting between them. Sequences were obtained from PBMCs or T cells enriched from blood (not recorded which). The chain combines TRBV12-5 with TRBJ2-2; tentative D call: TRBD2 (6 bases). This TCR came from a man between 25 and 39 years old who had been exposed to COVID-19. CDR3 in amino acids: CAVIRGREGTGELFF. The CDR3 nucleotides are TGTGCTGTAATCCGCGGGCGGGAAGGCACCGGGGAGCTGTTTTTT.